The rows below give T cell receptor beta chains drawn from one sample of a study of beta chain features in type 1 diabetes. Method: immunoSEQ multiplex PCR; TCRdb's copy keeps in-frame clones and lacks some. The sample holds some 900,000 clones, 15% to 20% seen once. Sequenced sample: naive CD4+ T cells from blood. The receptors here all came from a woman under 30 in good health. Each CDR3 is given with its conserved first and last residue. The order of the fields is J gene, clone size, D gene, V gene, CDR3 DNA, CDR3 protein. The D gene is left open where the match is weak. Size is stated for part of the rows, as once, few or many counts, or as a class when the clone is expanded.

TRBJ2-5 | NA | TRBD2 | TRBV5-6 | TGTGCCAGCAGCTTGAAGGGAGGGGAGACCCAGTACTTC | CASSLKGGETQYF
TRBJ1-1 | NA | NA | TRBV7-9 | TGTGCCAGCAGCCCCGAGGGGGGAACTGAAGCTTTCTTT | CASSPEGGTEAFF
TRBJ1-2 | NA | NA | TRBV6-5 | TGTGCCAGCAGCTCAGGAAGGACATCTTCTGGCTACACCTTC | CASSSGRTSSGYTF
TRBJ2-5 | NA | NA | TRBV10-1 | TGCGCCAGCAGTGAGTCGCTACAGGGCTGGCGTAAGACCCAGTACTTC | CASSESLQGWRKTQYF
TRBJ1-5 | few | NA | TRBV15 | TGTGCCACCAGGACCTATCGAGGGGGAGGGAGCAATCAGCCCCAGCATTTT | CATRTYRGGGSNQPQHF
TRBJ1-3 | NA | TRBD1 | TRBV6-5 | TGTGCCAGCAGTTACTCAGGGACAGGGGCTGGAAACACCATATATTTT | CASSYSGTGAGNTIYF
TRBJ2-5 | NA | NA | TRBV13 | TGTGCCAGCAGCTTAGGCCTAACAGGCAGGACCCAGTACTTC | CASSLGLTGRTQYF
TRBJ2-3 | NA | TRBD2 | TRBV27 | TGTGCCAGCAGTTTACTAGCGGGAGATCGAGATACGCAGTATTTT | CASSLLAGDRDTQYF
TRBJ2-3 | NA | NA | TRBV28 | TGTGCCATTAATAGGCGGGCACACAATCCAAGCGGTGGTACGCAGTATTTT | CAINRRAHNPSGGTQYF
TRBJ2-1 | few | TRBD2 | TRBV29-1 | TGCAGCGAGCGGGAGGGCTCTTTTGGTGAGCAGTTCTTC | CSEREGSFGEQFF
TRBJ2-6 | few | NA | TRBV4-2 | TGTGCCAGCAGCCAACCCCCTTCGGAAGGGGCCAACGTCCTGACTTTC | CASSQPPSEGANVLTF
TRBJ1-5 | few | TRBD1 | TRBV2 | TGTGCCAGCAGTGAAGGACAGGGGGCAGGAGGTCAGCCCCAGCATTTT | CASSEGQGAGGQPQHF
TRBJ2-7 | few | TRBD1 | TRBV5-8 | TGTGCCAGCAGACGACCCGGGACAGCCCCAGGCGAGCAGTACTTC | CASRRPGTAPGEQYF
TRBJ2-7 | few | TRBD2 | TRBV28 | TGTGCCAGCAGTTCTAGCGGGGCCCAGGACTACGAGCAGTACTTC | CASSSSGAQDYEQYF
TRBJ2-7 | few | NA | TRBV29-1 | TGCAGCGTTGCCTCGGGGCTGCTGGGGTACGAGCAGTACTTC | CSVASGLLGYEQYF
TRBJ1-5 | NA | NA | TRBV6-5 | TGTGCCAGCAGTTACGGGGGGAGCAATCAGCCCCAGCATTTT | CASSYGGSNQPQHF
TRBJ2-5 | few | NA | TRBV19 | TGTGCCAGTAGTACCCACCCCGGAGGCCAAGAGACCCAGTACTTC | CASSTHPGGQETQYF
TRBJ2-2 | NA | NA | TRBV23-1 | TGCGCCAGCAGTCAATCGTACAGGCTGAACACCGGGGAGCTGTTTTTT | CASSQSYRLNTGELFF
TRBJ2-6 | NA | NA | TRBV7-2 | TGTGCCAGCAGCTTAGCTGTGGTCAACGTCCTGACTTTC | CASSLAVVNVLTF
TRBJ2-3 | NA | TRBD1 | TRBV29-1 | TGCAGCGCCGACAGGGGCGGCACAGATACGCAGTATTTT | CSADRGGTDTQYF
TRBJ2-1 | NA | NA | TRBV5-1 | TGCGCCAGCAGCCTACAGACTACCGGGGTTTCGGATGAGCAGTTCTTC | CASSLQTTGVSDEQFF
TRBJ2-1 | NA | NA | TRBV7-2 | TGTGCCAGCAGCGGGCTCAAACCCAATGAGCAGTTCTTC | CASSGLKPNEQFF
TRBJ2-3 | NA | TRBD2 | TRBV18 | TGTGCCAGCTCACAACTAGCGGCTAGCACAGATACGCAGTATTTT | CASSQLAASTDTQYF
TRBJ2-7 | NA | TRBD1 | TRBV28 | TGTGCCTCCCGGGACAGAGCCTACGAGCAGTACTTC | CASRDRAYEQYF
TRBJ2-7 | NA | NA | TRBV28 | TGTGCCAGCAGTTTATCTAGTGGGGCCCACTACGAGCAGTACTTC | CASSLSSGAHYEQYF
TRBJ1-5 | few | NA | TRBV9 | TGTGCCAGCAGCGTAGCTCCTGATGTCGATCAGCCCCAGCATTTT | CASSVAPDVDQPQHF
TRBJ2-1 | NA | TRBD2 | TRBV7-9 | TGTGCCAGCAGCTTAGTTCCTAGCGGCTACAATGAGCAGTTCTTC | CASSLVPSGYNEQFF
TRBJ2-7 | NA | TRBD2 | TRBV5-1 | TGCGCCAGCAGCCCTAGCGGGTACGAGCAGTACTTC | CASSPSGYEQYF
TRBJ2-7 | NA | TRBD2 | TRBV7-6 | TGTGCCAGCAGCTTACGATCGGGAGGTTCGGGCGAGCAGTACTTC | CASSLRSGGSGEQYF
TRBJ2-3 | NA | NA | TRBV2 | TGTGCCAGCACCCTACTAGTCGATGCAGATACGCAGTATTTT | CASTLLVDADTQYF
TRBJ2-2 | NA | NA | TRBV11-2 | TGTGCCAGCAGCTGGGGCCGGAACACCGGGGAGCTGTTTTTT | CASSWGRNTGELFF
TRBJ2-1 | few | TRBD1 | TRBV5-1 | TGCGCCAGCAGCCCGGGGACAGGATACACCTACAATGAGCAGTTCTTC | CASSPGTGYTYNEQFF
TRBJ2-7 | NA | TRBD2 | TRBV28 | TGTGCCAGCAGTTCCCCGAGAGGAGTAGCGGGTTACGAGCAGTACTTC | CASSSPRGVAGYEQYF
TRBJ1-2 | few | NA | TRBV9 | TGTGCCAGCAGCACAACGGACAGTTACTATGGCTACACCTTC | CASSTTDSYYGYTF
TRBJ1-1 | NA | TRBD1 | TRBV7-2 | TGTGCCAGCAGCCAAATGACAGGGGCCTACACTGAAGCTTTCTTT | CASSQMTGAYTEAFF
TRBJ2-4 | NA | NA | TRBV6-5 | TGTGCCAGCAGGGACCTAACCGGGCAACCCGATTTTCAGTACTTC | CASRDLTGQPDFQYF
TRBJ2-1 | NA | TRBD2 | TRBV11-1 | TGTGCCAGCAGGTATAAACCGGGACTAGCGGGACACTACAATGAGCAGTTCTTC | CASRYKPGLAGHYNEQFF
TRBJ1-5 | few | TRBD1 | TRBV6-6 | TGTGCCAGCAGCTCTACATCAGGGGGCGGCAATCAGCCCCAGCATTTT | CASSSTSGGGNQPQHF
TRBJ2-1 | few | NA | TRBV20-1 | TGCAGTGCTAGAAAATACAATGAGCAGTTCTTC | CSARKYNEQFF